The 18 T cell receptor beta chains below come from one sample, sequenced in a study of regulatory T cells in long-lasting Graves disease. Libraries of TCR beta came from iRepertoire HTBI primers plus Arm-PCR of CDR3 regions. Each CDR3 protein is one row after TCRdb ran MiXCR on the multiplex PCR reads. Of hundreds of thousands of distinct CDR3 sequences detected, 15% to 18% appear once; the ten largest clones hold about 24%. Time point given: newly diagnosed GD, antithyroid drugs for less than 3 months. The TCR library used RNA extracted from PBMCs. The sample consisted of peripheral blood mononuclear cells (PBMCs), taken at new diagnosis, from a patient treated with antithyroid drugs. These TCRs come from a female donor with Graves disease.

V usage is TRBV6-2 or TRBV6-3 and J usage is TRBJ2-4, with 8 bases matching TRBD2. V lost 6 bases and J lost 6; bases outside the gene matches: 7. Germline CDR1 reads MNHEY; CDR2 reads SVGEGT. This CDR3 region has 14 residues. The CDR3 DNA reads TGTGCCAGCAGACTTAGCGGGATGGGAAACATTCAGTACTTC. This sequence encodes CASRLSGMGNIQYF.

The sample holds many counts of this clonotype. The V and J genes are TRBV12-3 or TRBV12-4 and TRBJ1-1; D possibly corresponds to TRBD1 (5 bases). Trimming pared 3 bases from V and 1 base from J, leaving 12 bases between. The CDR3 spans 15 residues. Here the CDR3 DNA reads TGTGCCAGCAGTTTTTCGAATGACAGGAACACTGAAGCTTTCTTT. Its protein is CASSFSNDRNTEAFF.

On this clonotype: A far larger clone lies a single base away; this is likely a read error. J is TRBJ2-7 and V is TRBV2; TRBD2 agrees at 10 bases. J gave up 7 bases and V 6 bases, and 21 bases lay outside the gene matches. Germline V gene data show CDR1 as SNHLY and CDR2 as FYNNEI. The CDR3 contains 18 residues. CDR3 bases: TGTGCCAGCAGCCCGGAACCCCTAGCGGGAGTCGTCCGGAATGAGCAGTACTTC. This encodes CASSPEPLAGVVRNEQYF. The full variable domain, its missing parts supplied by reference TRBV2 and TRBJ2-7, is EPEVTQTPSHQVTQMGQEVILRCVPISNHLYFYWYRQILGQKVEFLVSFYNNEISEKSEIFDDQFSVERPDGSNFTLKIRSTKLEDSAMYFCASSPEPLAGVVRNEQYFGPGTRLTVT.

This clonotype has just a few counts. The chain recombines TRBV2 with TRBJ2-7, with TRBD1 matching 7 bases. Germline CDR1 reads SNHLY; CDR2 reads FYNNEI. With V trimmed by 4 bases and J by 3 bases, 3 bases remained unmatched. The length of the CDR3 is 13 residues. CDR3 region: CASSGQGVYEQYF. CDR3 coding DNA: TGTGCCAGCAGTGGCCAGGGGGTCTACGAGCAGTACTTC.

This clonotype was recorded many times. The chain carries TRBV11-3 and TRBJ2-1; possible D gene TRBD2, 6 bases. CDR3 length: 13 amino acids. Deletions cut 3 bases from V and 10 bases from J, with 13 bases between. CDR1 SGHNT and CDR2 YENEEA come from the germline V gene. The CDR3 spells CASSFGRSKEQFF. The CDR3 region has the DNA TGTGCCAGCAGCTTCGGGAGATCGAAAGAGCAGTTCTTC. The variable domain in full, completed from reference TRBV11-3 and TRBJ2-1, reads EAGVVQSPRYKIIEKKQPVAFWCNPISGHNTLYWYLQNLGQGPELLIRYENEEAVDDSQLPKDRFSAERLKGVDSTLKIQPAELGDSAVYLCASSFGRSKEQFFGPGTRLTVL.

The chain uses TRBV29-1 and TRBJ2-1; tentatively, D is TRBD1 (6 bases). The CDR3 length is 11 residues. Trimming left V 5 bases short and J 8 bases short, with 10 bases between. Germline V gives CDR1 SQVTM, CDR2 ANQGSEA. Here the CDR3 reads CSVIRGHEQFF. CDR3 nucleotide sequence: TGCAGCGTTATCAGGGGCCATGAGCAGTTCTTC.

The sample holds many counts of this clonotype. V gene TRBV30 combines with J gene TRBJ1-5, with 7 positions matching TRBD1. Germline V gene sequence: CDR1 GTSNPN, CDR2 SVGIG (reference sequence). CDR3 size: 15 residues. The trim removed 2 bases at V and 2 bases at J, leaving 6 bases unmatched. The CDR3, as DNA: TGTGCCTGGAGTACCCAGGGGACAGGCAATCAGCCCCAGCATTTT. The encoded protein is CAWSTQGTGNQPQHF.

CDR3 DNA sequence: TGTGCCAGCACCGACCCCGGACAGGGGGCGGCTGGCTACACCTTC. Amino acid sequence: CASTDPGQGAAGYTF. The chain has TRBV28 and TRBJ1-2, with 11 nucleotides matching TRBD1. The CDR3 covers 15 residues. V trimming: 7 bases; J trimming: 7 bases; junction bases outside the gene matches: 11. The V gene's germline CDR1 is MDHEN and CDR2 SYDVKM.

This clonotype was counted many times. An end of the junction differs from the germline gene, which may be a read error. This chain uses TRBV4-1 with TRBJ2-7; 8 nucleotides agree with TRBD1. The CDR3 length is 14 residues. CDR1 and CDR2 from the germline V gene are MGHRA and YSYEKL. As DNA, the CDR3 is TGTGCCAGCAGCCAAGGCCAGGGGGCGTACGAGCAGTACTTC. Translation: CASSQGQGAYEQYF.

This rearrangement joins TRBV10-3 to TRBJ1-2; D not certain. Trimming left V 7 bases short and J 4 bases short, with 16 bases between. Germline values: CDR1 ENHRY, CDR2 SYGVKD. CDR3 size: 14 residues. CDR3: CAITPDRVTYGYTF. The CDR3 bases are TGTGCCATCACCCCGGACCGTGTTACCTATGGCTACACCTTC.

This clonotype was found a few times. V usage is TRBV7-2 and J usage is TRBJ1-5; TRBD1 is a possible D gene (6 bases). There are 15 residues in the CDR3. V was pared by 5 bases and J by 7 bases, with 18 bases between. Germline values: CDR1 SGHTA, CDR2 FQGNSA. DNA of the CDR3: TGTGCCAGCAGCACCTGGGGGGGGCGAGGCCAGCCCCAGCATTTT. Its translation is CASSTWGGRGQPQHF.

This rearrangement joins TRBV19 to TRBJ1-6; 7 nucleotides align to TRBD1. The germline gives CDR1 LNHDA, CDR2 SQIVND (reference sequence). CDR3 size: 15 residues. Trimming took 3 bases from V and 9 from J; bases not matched to a gene: 8. CDR3 nucleotide sequence: TGTGCCAGTAGTATGAACAGGGGAGGAAGTTCACCCCTCCACTTT. Residues: CASSMNRGGSSPLHF.

This clonotype occurred many times. This chain joins TRBV28 and TRBJ1-5; D unresolved. The CDR3 has 13 amino acids. Trimming removed 0 bases from V and 4 bases from J, with 4 bases in between. Germline CDR1 reads MDHEN; CDR2 reads SYDVKM. In DNA form, the CDR3 reads TGTGCCAGCAGTTTATGGACGAATCAGCCCCAGCATTTT. This encodes CASSLWTNQPQHF.

This clonotype has more than one count but fewer than ten. The rearrangement links TRBV12-3 or TRBV12-4 to TRBJ1-3, with a tentative D call TRBD1 (5 bases). The CDR3 covers 14 residues. V lost 7 bases to trimming and J lost 5 bases, with 15 bases between them. CDR3 sequence (DNA): TGTGCCAGCACTAAAGGGGAGTCGAGAAACACCATATATTTT. Its protein product is CASTKGESRNTIYF.

Many counts were recorded for this clonotype. This chain connects TRBV29-1 to TRBJ1-5, with D unclear. The ends were cut back, 4 bases at V and 8 bases at J, with 12 bases in the middle. There are 12 residues in the CDR3. The germline V gene encodes CDR1 SQVTM and CDR2 ANQGSEA. CDR3 coding DNA: TGCAGCGTTGGTGGCATGGGCGAGCCCCAGCATTTT. Translating it yields CSVGGMGEPQHF.

This clonotype was counted at least ten times. V and J are TRBV7-2 and TRBJ2-7, with 14 bases identical to TRBD2. V dropped 4 bases and J dropped 4; count of bases not matched to a gene: 3. Looked up from germline, CDR1 is SGHTA and CDR2 is FQGNSA. This CDR3 spans 15 amino acids. The CDR3 sequence: CASSSRLAGGYEQYF. The CDR3, as DNA: TGTGCCAGCAGCTCCCGACTAGCGGGAGGGTACGAGCAGTACTTC.

This clonotype appeared a few times. The chain employs TRBV11-3 and TRBJ1-3, with a tentative D call TRBD1 (5 bases). V dropped 3 bases and J dropped 2 bases, with 11 bases sitting between them. Germline CDR1 and CDR2: SGHNT and YENEEA. CDR3 size: 15 residues. CDR3 bases: TGTGCCAGCAGCTTGGCCGGGGCAGCTGGAAACACCATATATTTT. Its translation is CASSLAGAAGNTIYF.

Ten or more counts support this clonotype. The chain is built from TRBV6-2 or TRBV6-3 and TRBJ1-1; TRBD1 matches 8 bases. This CDR3 region has 18 residues. Germline trimming cut 0 bases from V and 0 bases from J; bases unmatched to any gene: 9. Germline assignment: CDR1 MNHEY and CDR2 SVGEGT. CDR3 nucleotides: TGTGCCAGCAGTTACTCGACCGGGACAGGTTGGATGAACACTGAAGCTTTCTTT. Residues: CASSYSTGTGWMNTEAFF.